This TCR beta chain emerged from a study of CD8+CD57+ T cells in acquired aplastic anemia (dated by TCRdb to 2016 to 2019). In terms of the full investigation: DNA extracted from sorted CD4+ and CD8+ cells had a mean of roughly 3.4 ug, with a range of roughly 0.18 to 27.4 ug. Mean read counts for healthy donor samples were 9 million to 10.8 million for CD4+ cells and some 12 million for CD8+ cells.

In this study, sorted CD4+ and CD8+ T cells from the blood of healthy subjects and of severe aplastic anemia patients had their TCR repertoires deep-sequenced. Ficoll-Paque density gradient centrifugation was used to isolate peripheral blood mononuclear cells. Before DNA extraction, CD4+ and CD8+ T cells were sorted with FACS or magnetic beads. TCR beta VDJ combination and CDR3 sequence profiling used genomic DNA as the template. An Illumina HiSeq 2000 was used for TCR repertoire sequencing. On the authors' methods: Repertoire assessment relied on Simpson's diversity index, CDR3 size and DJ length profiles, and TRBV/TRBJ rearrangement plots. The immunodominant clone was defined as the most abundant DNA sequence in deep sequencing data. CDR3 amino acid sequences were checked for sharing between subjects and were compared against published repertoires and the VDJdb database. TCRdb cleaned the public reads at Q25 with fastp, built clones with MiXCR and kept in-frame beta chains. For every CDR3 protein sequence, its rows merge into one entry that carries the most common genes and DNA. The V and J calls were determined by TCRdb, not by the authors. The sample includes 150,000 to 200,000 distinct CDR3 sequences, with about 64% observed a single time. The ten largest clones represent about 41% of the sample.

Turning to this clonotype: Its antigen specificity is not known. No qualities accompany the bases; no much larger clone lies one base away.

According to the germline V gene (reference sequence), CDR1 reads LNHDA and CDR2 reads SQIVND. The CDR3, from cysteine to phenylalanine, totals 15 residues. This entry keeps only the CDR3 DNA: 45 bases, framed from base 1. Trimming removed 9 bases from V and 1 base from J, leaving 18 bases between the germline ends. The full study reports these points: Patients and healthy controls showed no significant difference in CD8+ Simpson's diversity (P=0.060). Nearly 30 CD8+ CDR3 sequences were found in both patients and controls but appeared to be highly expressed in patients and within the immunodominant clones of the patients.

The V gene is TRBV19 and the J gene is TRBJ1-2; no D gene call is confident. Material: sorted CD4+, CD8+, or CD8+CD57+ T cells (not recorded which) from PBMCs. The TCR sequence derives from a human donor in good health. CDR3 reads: CASAKSGSFNYGYTF. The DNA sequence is TGTGCCAGCGCGAAGTCCGGGTCTTTTAACTATGGCTACACCTTC.